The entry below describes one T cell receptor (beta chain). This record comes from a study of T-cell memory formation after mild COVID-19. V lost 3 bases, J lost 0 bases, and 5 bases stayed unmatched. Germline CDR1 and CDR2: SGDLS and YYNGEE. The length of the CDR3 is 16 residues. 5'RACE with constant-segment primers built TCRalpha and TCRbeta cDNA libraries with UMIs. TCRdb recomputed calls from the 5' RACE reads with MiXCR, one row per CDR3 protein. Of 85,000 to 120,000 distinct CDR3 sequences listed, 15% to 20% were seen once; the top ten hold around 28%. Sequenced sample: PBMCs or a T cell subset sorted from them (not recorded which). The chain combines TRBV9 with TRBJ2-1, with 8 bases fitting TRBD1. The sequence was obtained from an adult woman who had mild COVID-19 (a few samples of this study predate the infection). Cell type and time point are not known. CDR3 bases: TGTGCCAGCAGCGCCTCGACAGGGGTCTCCTACAATGAGCAGTTCTTC. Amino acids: CASSASTGVSYNEQFF.